This note documents a single T cell receptor beta chain sequence. Its antigen is undetermined. TCRdb's table, derived via immunoSEQ multiplex PCR, lists solely in-frame clones and lacks some. The sample gives tens of thousands of clones, just under 95% of which show up once; 5.5% to 6% is in the top ten. The CDR3 sequence is 16 residues long. With 4 bases clipped from V and 3 bases from J, the junction kept 8 bases outside the gene matches. CDR1 SGHAT and CDR2 FQNNGV come from the germline V gene. The data derive from a study of graft-versus-host responses after intestinal transplantation. Overall study context: Tacrolimus plus steroids were given to all recipients for two to three years, preceded by anti-thymocyte globulin induction.

Findings of the study overall: Early declines in HvG clones that occurred post-transplant were associated with peak circulating GvH clone levels.

The sequence was collected from a human patient who received an intestinal transplant, so some T cells may come from the graft donor. The chain employs TRBV11-2 and TRBJ2-7, with TRBD1 identical over 11 bases. The sequenced sample was PBMCs, obtained 750 to 850 days after a first intestinal transplant, on the day of a second. CDR3 coding DNA: TGTGCCAGCAGCTCAACCCGGGACAGGGGGATCTACGAGCAGTACTTC. Translating gives CASSSTRDRGIYEQYF.